The 24 T cell receptor beta chains presented below share a single source sample, sequenced in a study of blood T cell repertoires in COVID-19. Using immunoSEQ multiplex PCR, the repertoire was profiled, and TCRdb retains in-frame clones only, with some absent. Of hundreds of thousands of clones listed, roughly 90% are singletons. Sequencing was carried out using peripheral blood. These receptors were collected from a man younger than 30 with COVID-19, enrolled during active disease.

This sequence joins TRBV6-4 and TRBJ1-5, with TRBD1 matching over 7 bases. The CDR3 covers 15 residues. Losses at the gene ends were 11 bases for V and 0 bases for J; bases not matched to a gene: 10. The germline CDR1 and CDR2 sequences are MRHNA and SNTAGT. CDR3 sequence (DNA): TGTGCCTTCCCTTCCAGGGGGTTTAGCAATCAGCCCCAGCATTTT. Translation gives CAFPSRGFSNQPQHF.

The chain combines TRBV10-2 with TRBJ2-5; D not resolved. Germline assignment: CDR1 WSHSY and CDR2 SAAADI. Trimming removed 2 bases from V and 5 bases from J, with 9 bases in between. The CDR3 length is 13 residues. DNA for the CDR3: TGCGCCAGCAGTGAGGGTATTGAGGAGACCCAGTACTTC. Its protein product is CASSEGIEETQYF.

J is TRBJ2-1 and V is TRBV5-3; 11 nucleotides line up with TRBD2. TRBV5-3 is designated an ORF whose function remains uncertain. With 1 base clipped from V and 0 bases from J, the junction kept 6 bases outside the gene matches. CDR3 size: 18 residues. This CDR3 is CARSLWLAGGSSYNEQFF. The CDR3 coding sequence is TGTGCCAGAAGCTTGTGGCTAGCGGGGGGAAGCTCCTACAATGAGCAGTTCTTC.

This clone was seen once. The chain links TRBV15 to TRBJ2-1; 11 bases are shared with TRBD2. The V and J ends lost 2 bases and 5 bases, in that order; junction bases with no gene match: 2. The CDR3 runs to 15 residues. Germline lookup yields CDR1 LNHNV and CDR2 YYDKDF (reference sequence). CDR3 bases: TGTGCCACCAGCAGAACGGGACTAGCGGACAATGAGCAGTTCTTC. Protein sequence: CATSRTGLADNEQFF.

J is TRBJ1-1 and V is TRBV10-1; D gene ambiguous. Trimming pared 6 bases from V and 1 base from J, leaving 9 bases between. This CDR3 comprises 13 residues. CDR1 and CDR2 (germline): WNHNN, SYGVQD (reference sequence). The CDR3 loop reads CASSSRGNTEAFF. The CDR3 DNA reads as TGCGCCAGCAGCTCGCGGGGGAACACTGAAGCTTTCTTT.

The chain joins TRBV9 to TRBJ2-7, with D possibly matching TRBD2 (6 bases). The CDR3 has 17 residues. V lost 0 bases and J 3 bases, leaving 19 bases between the germline ends. The germline CDR1 and CDR2 sequences are SGDLS and YYNGEE. The CDR3 sequence is CASSVVGWGGRFYEQYF. The DNA of the CDR3 is TGTGCCAGCAGCGTAGTCGGGTGGGGTGGGAGGTTCTACGAGCAGTACTTC.

J is TRBJ2-1 and V is TRBV6-5; TRBD2 matches at 8 bases. CDR3 length: 15 amino acids. The ends lost 11 bases at V and 1 base at J; junction bases unmatched: 10. Germline loops: CDR1 MNHEY, CDR2 SVGAGI. In nucleotides, the CDR3 is TGTGCCTCCCGGACTAGCCGAACGTCCTACAATGAGCAGTTCTTC. Its translation: CASRTSRTSYNEQFF.

The chain combines TRBV19 with TRBJ1-5, with D unclear. V shed 5 bases and J shed 5 bases, with 13 bases lying between them. The CDR3 totals 14 residues. CDR1 and CDR2 from the germline V gene are LNHDA and SQIVND (reference sequence). The CDR3, as DNA: TGTGCCAGTAGTCCCATGTCGGGTTATCAGCCCCAGCATTTT. Protein sequence: CASSPMSGYQPQHF.

This chain joins TRBV5-1 and TRBJ1-1; 9 nucleotides align to TRBD1. Germline assignment: CDR1 SGHRS and CDR2 YFSETQ. The CDR3 extends over 16 amino acids. The ends lost 3 bases at V and 5 bases at J; junction bases unmatched: 11. The CDR3 loop is CASSSGQGGVYTEAFF. For the CDR3, the DNA is TGCGCCAGCAGCTCGGGACAGGGTGGGGTTTATACTGAAGCTTTCTTT. Variable domain in full (rest from reference TRBV5-1 and TRBJ1-1): KAGVTQTPRYLIKTRGQQVTLSCSPISGHRSVSWYQQTPGQGLQFLFEYFSETQRNKGNFPGRFSGRQFSNSRSEMNVSTLELGDSALYLCASSSGQGGVYTEAFFGQGTRLTVV.

This clone was detected a few times. V and J are TRBV18 and TRBJ2-1; TRBD1 is a possible D gene (5 bases). V lost 5 bases to trimming and J lost 5 bases, with 19 bases between them. Germline CDR1 and CDR2: KGHSH and LQKENI. The CDR3 runs 16 residues. DNA of the CDR3: TGTGCCAGCTCAGCCCTAGTTGGGGCGACGGACAATGAGCAGTTCTTC. Translating gives CASSALVGATDNEQFF.

CDR3 DNA: TGTGCCAGCAGCTTGGGGAGCTCTGGAAACACCATATATTTT. Amino acid sequence: CASSLGSSGNTIYF. V and J are TRBV5-5 and TRBJ1-3; D is undetermined. Trimming removed 0 bases at V and 0 bases at J, with 4 bases between. In germline, CDR1 is SGHKS, CDR2 YYEKEE (reference sequence). The CDR3 spans 14 residues.

The rearrangement joins TRBV7-8 to TRBJ2-1, with 8 bases matching TRBD2. This CDR3 region has 17 residues. Germline CDR1 is SGHVS and CDR2 is FQNEAQ. V trimming: 5 bases; J trimming: 10 bases; junction bases outside the gene matches: 19. The CDR3 sequence: CASSLLNAGTRFREQFF. For the CDR3, the DNA is TGTGCCAGCAGCCTCTTAAATGCTGGGACTAGGTTTAGGGAGCAGTTCTTC.

The rearrangement joins TRBV5-6 to TRBJ2-2; 11 nucleotides agree with TRBD2. Germline CDR1 reads SGHDT; CDR2 reads YYEEEE. The V and J ends lost 2 bases and 7 bases, in that order; junction bases with no gene match: 10. The CDR3 loop spans 17 amino acids. The CDR3 nucleotides are TGTGCCAGCAGCTTAGAATCCCTAGCGGGAGGATTCGGGGAGCTGTTTTTT. Translating gives CASSLESLAGGFGELFF. Full variable domain (remainder filled in from reference TRBV5-6 and TRBJ2-2): DAGVTQSPTHLIKTRGQQVTLRCSPKSGHDTVSWYQQALGQGPQFIFQYYEEEERQRGNFPDRFSGHQFPNYSSELNVNALLLGDSALYLCASSLESLAGGFGELFFGEGSRLTVL.

The V call is TRBV7-2, the J call TRBJ2-3; 10 bases are shared with TRBD2. V dropped 5 bases and J dropped 2; count of bases not matched to a gene: 4. Per germline, CDR1 SGHTA and CDR2 FQGNSA. CDR3 size: 15 residues. CDR3 DNA: TGTGCCAGCAGCAAGCGGGGGGGAAACACAGATACGCAGTATTTT. Its translation: CASSKRGGNTDTQYF.

The chain couples TRBV7-3 to TRBJ2-2; the match to TRBD2 covers 8 bases. CDR1 is SGHTA, CDR2 FQGTGA, per germline. V shed 2 bases and J 6 bases; nucleotides not matched to a gene: 8. The CDR3 has 16 residues. This CDR3 reads CASSLEFGRAPGELFF. The DNA for the CDR3 is TGTGCCAGCAGCTTAGAATTCGGGAGGGCCCCCGGGGAGCTGTTTTTT.

The chain employs TRBV19 and TRBJ2-3; 13 nucleotides line up with TRBD2. The CDR3 contains 16 residues. J lost 4 bases, V lost 4 bases, and 5 bases had no gene match. In germline, CDR1 is LNHDA, CDR2 SQIVND (reference sequence). The DNA for the CDR3 is TGTGCCAGTAGTACCCGGACTAGCGGGAGTTCAGATACGCAGTATTTT. Translation: CASSTRTSGSSDTQYF.

CDR3 DNA sequence: TGTGCCACCAGCAGAGATTACGGGTCTTCGTTTTTTATTTACGAGCAGTACTTC. Translation: CATSRDYGSSFFIYEQYF. The chain has TRBV15 and TRBJ2-7; unclear D gene. The V gene's germline CDR1 is LNHNV and CDR2 YYDKDF (reference sequence). Trimming took off 0 bases at V and 4 bases at J, with 22 bases between the two ends. The CDR3 runs to 18 residues.

Here the CDR3 DNA reads TGTGCCAGCAGTTACACTAGCGGGAGTACTTACGAGCAGTACTTC. This gives the protein CASSYTSGSTYEQYF. J is TRBJ2-7 and V is TRBV6-6, with TRBD2 matching 11 bases. This CDR3 is built from 15 residues. After removal of 2 bases from V and 4 bases from J, the junction contained 4 bases not matched to a gene. Germline assignment: CDR1 MNHNY and CDR2 SVGAGI (reference sequence).

V gene TRBV10-1 combines with J gene TRBJ2-7; 7 bases agree with TRBD1. Germline-derived CDR1 and CDR2 are WNHNN and SYGVQD (reference sequence). This CDR3 region has 12 residues. V lost 8 bases, J lost 4 bases, and 5 bases stayed unmatched. The CDR3: CASSAGGYEQYF. As DNA, the CDR3 is TGCGCCAGCTCCGCAGGGGGTTACGAGCAGTACTTC.

The table lists this clone with a count of one. V is TRBV6-1 and J is TRBJ1-1; D not resolved. This CDR3 has 13 residues. Between the trimmed V and J ends, which lost 3 bases and 3 bases, there was a span of 8 bases. Germline lookup yields CDR1 MNHNS and CDR2 SASEGT. The CDR3 DNA reads as TGTGCCAGCAGTGACCAATCGGACACTGAAGCTTTCTTT. Protein product: CASSDQSDTEAFF.

V usage is TRBV4-1 and J usage is TRBJ2-5, with 9 bases aligning to TRBD1. The CDR3 covers 14 residues. Germline CDR1 reads MGHRA; CDR2 reads YSYEKL. J was trimmed by 5 bases and V by 4 bases; bases with no gene match: 5. The CDR3 DNA is TGCGCCAGCAGCCGTGGACAGGGGTTTGAGACCCAGTACTTC. Encoded protein: CASSRGQGFETQYF.

The gene calls are TRBV7-9 and TRBJ2-3; 13 bases are a match to TRBD2. The junction had 7 bases not matched to a gene; V was cut back by 5 bases and J by 8 bases. Germline V gene data show CDR1 as SEHNR and CDR2 as FQNEAQ (reference sequence). The CDR3 covers 15 residues. In nucleotides, the CDR3 is TGTGCCAGCAGCCCGGGACTAGCGGGATACGCTACGCAGTATTTT. Translating it yields CASSPGLAGYATQYF.

This clone was observed many times. The rearrangement joins TRBV21-1 to TRBJ1-2; the table's D call, TRBD1, has no DNA check behind it. TRBV21-1 is a known pseudogene. The CDR3 runs to 12 residues. The DNA of the CDR3 is TGTGCCAGCAGTAACAGGGGGCTCGGCTACACCTTC. This gives the protein CASSNRGLGYTF.

The V and J genes are TRBV3-1 (or the pseudogene TRBV3-2) and TRBJ2-4; 10 bases map to TRBD2. Germline V gene data show CDR1 as LGHDT and CDR2 as YNNKEL (reference sequence). The CDR3 is 18 residues long. V lost 8 bases to trimming and J lost 2 bases; unmatched junction nucleotides: 15. The CDR3 bases are TGTGCCAGCGGACAGAGCGGGGGGGTGTCTGGGTCCAAAAACATTCAGTACTTC. Translating gives CASGQSGGVSGSKNIQYF.